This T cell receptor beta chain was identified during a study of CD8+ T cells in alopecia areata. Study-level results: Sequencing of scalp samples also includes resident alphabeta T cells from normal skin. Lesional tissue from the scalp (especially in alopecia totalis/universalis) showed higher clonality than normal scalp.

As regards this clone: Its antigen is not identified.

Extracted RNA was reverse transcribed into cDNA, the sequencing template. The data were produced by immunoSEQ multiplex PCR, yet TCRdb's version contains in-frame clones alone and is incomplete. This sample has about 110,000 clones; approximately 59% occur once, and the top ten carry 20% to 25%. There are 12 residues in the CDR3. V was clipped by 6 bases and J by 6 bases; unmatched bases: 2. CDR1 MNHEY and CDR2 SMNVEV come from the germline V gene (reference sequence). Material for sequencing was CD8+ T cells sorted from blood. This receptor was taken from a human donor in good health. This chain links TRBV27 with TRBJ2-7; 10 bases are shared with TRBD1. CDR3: CASRGQGIEQYF. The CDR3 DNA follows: TGTGCCAGCAGGGGACAGGGGATCGAGCAGTACTTC.